These 3 T cell receptor beta chains came from one sample sequenced in a study of T cell changes during pregnancy in multiple sclerosis. Clones were read by immunoSEQ multiplex PCR, and TCRdb kept only the in-frame ones, dropping some. The profile covers 45,000 to 60,000 clones, with 85% to 95% appearing a single time and approximately 0.68% taken by the ten largest. The material sequenced was CD4+ T cells from peripheral blood mononuclear cells, taken in the third trimester of pregnancy. These receptors all stem from a female donor with multiple sclerosis, enrolled in a pregnancy study.

This clone was seen only once. This sequence joins TRBV7-2 and TRBJ2-1; the D gene is possibly TRBD2 (6 bases). The germline gives CDR1 SGHTA, CDR2 FQGNSA. The length of the CDR3 is 15 residues. V dropped 5 bases and J dropped 14 bases, with 25 bases sitting between them. CDR3 nucleotide sequence: TGTGCCAGCAGCCCAGGAGGGACGGCGGACTTCTTAGAGTTCTTC. Protein: CASSPGGTADFLEFF. The full variable domain, its missing parts supplied by reference TRBV7-2 and TRBJ2-1, is GAGVSQSPSNKVTEKGKDVELRCDPISGHTALYWYRQSLGQGLEFLIYFQGNSAPDKSGLPSDRFSAERTGGSVSTLTIQRTQQEDSAVYLCASSPGGTADFLEFFGPGTRLTVL.

V usage is TRBV7-2 and J usage is TRBJ2-2; 8 bases map to TRBD1. With V trimmed by 6 bases and J by 7 bases, 10 bases remained unmatched. The CDR3 spans 15 residues. The V gene's germline CDR1 is SGHTA and CDR2 FQGNSA. The CDR3 DNA is TGTGCCAGCAGTCTGGACAGGGTTAAGGACGGGGAGCTGTTTTTT. Its protein product is CASSLDRVKDGELFF.

This chain joins TRBV5-1 and TRBJ2-7; 12 nucleotides agree with TRBD2. Germline-derived CDR1 and CDR2 are SGHRS and YFSETQ. The CDR3 runs to 15 residues. Trimming removed 5 bases from V and 6 bases from J; junction bases left unmatched: 9. This CDR3 is CASSMTRTSGIEQYF. CDR3 in DNA: TGCGCCAGCAGTATGACCAGGACTAGCGGGATCGAGCAGTACTTC.